This is a list of T cell receptor beta chains from one sample in a study of tumor-infiltrating lymphocytes in primary liver carcinoma. TCRdb re-derived calls from the multiplex PCR reads in MiXCR, one entry per CDR3 protein. The table records some 320,000 distinct CDR3 sequences, 65% of them present only once. Sequencing input: peripheral blood. The origin of the receptors is a man aged 40-49 years with primary liver carcinoma and hepatitis B virus infection. Both conserved end residues are part of each CDR3. Each record gives: D gene, V gene, J gene, clone size, CDR3 DNA, CDR3 protein. A D gene is named only where the DNA matches it firmly. Size values are once, few and many counts, or a class for expanded clones, and some rows have none.

NA	TRBV12-3/TRBV12-4	TRBJ1-5	NA	TGTGCCAGCAGTTTGAGGCAGGGAGGCGATCAGCCCCAGCATTTT	CASSLRQGGDQPQHF
NA	TRBV5-1	TRBJ2-5	NA	TGCGCCAGCAGCTTGGCCGATGGGCGGGAGACCCAGTACTTC	CASSLADGRETQYF
NA	TRBV5-1	TRBJ2-3	few	TGCGCCAGCAGCTTAGCAGCCACCACAGATACGCAGTATTTT	CASSLAATTDTQYF
NA	TRBV2	TRBJ2-3	NA	TGTGCCAGCAGATGGACAGCAGATACGCAGTATTTT	CASRWTADTQYF
NA	TRBV4-1	TRBJ1-2	NA	TGTTCTAGTAGCCAAGACCACAGGGTCGGCGGCTACACCTTC	CSSSQDHRVGGYTF
NA	TRBV28	TRBJ1-2	NA	TGTGCCAGCAATTCTAGATATGGCTACACCTTC	CASNSRYGYTF
NA	TRBV7-8	TRBJ1-5	NA	TGTGCCAGCAGCTTAGAAGGCCTAATGCCAAATCAGCCCCAGCATTTT	CASSLEGLMPNQPQHF
NA	TRBV11-2	TRBJ2-3	NA	TGTGCCAGCATCTTAGGCCCCCTCGCAGATAGGCAGTATTTT	CASILGPLADRQYF
NA	TRBV7-8	TRBJ1-3	NA	TGTGCTAGCAGCTTATATTTATCTGGAAACACCATATATTTT	CASSLYLSGNTIYF
NA	TRBV29-1	TRBJ2-3	once	TGCAGCGTTGCGGATGCCACAGATACACAGTATTTT	CSVADATDTQYF
NA	TRBV6-2/TRBV6-3	TRBJ1-5	NA	TGTGCCAGTAGTTTGGGAGGGTTCCGGGCTCATATGAATCAGCCCCAGCATTTT	CASSLGGFRAHMNQPQHF
NA	TRBV5-6	TRBJ2-6	few	TGTGCCAGCAGCTTGGTGAGGGTAGCTGGGGCCAACGTCCTGACTTTC	CASSLVRVAGANVLTF
NA	TRBV4-1	TRBJ1-5	NA	TGCGCCAGCAGCCAAAATGGAGGACATAGCAATCAGCCCCAGCATTTT	CASSQNGGHSNQPQHF
TRBD2	TRBV4-1	TRBJ2-1	NA	TGCGCCAGCAGCCATATGACTAGCGGGACCTCCTACAATGAGCAGTTCTTC	CASSHMTSGTSYNEQFF
TRBD1	TRBV28	TRBJ1-2	NA	TGTGCCAGCAGTTCCGGACAGGGTTTTGTCTATGGCTACACCTTC	CASSSGQGFVYGYTF
TRBD1	TRBV7-9	TRBJ2-3	NA	TGTGCCAGCAGCTTCGTCGCAGGGGGTCTCACAGATACGCAGTATTTT	CASSFVAGGLTDTQYF
TRBD2	TRBV6-1	TRBJ2-1	many	TGTGCCAGCAGCCGGCAGGGACTAGCGGGAGTAAATCCCTACAATGAGCAGTTCTTC	CASSRQGLAGVNPYNEQFF
TRBD1	TRBV29-1	TRBJ2-5	NA	TGTAGCGTTACTCAGGGGGCGCGAGAGACCCAGTACTTC	CSVTQGARETQYF
NA	TRBV7-9	TRBJ2-2	NA	TGTGCCAGCAGCTTCGCCGGGAACACCGGGGAGCTGTTTTTT	CASSFAGNTGELFF
TRBD1	TRBV5-5	TRBJ2-7	many	TGTGCCAGCAGCTTCGAGACAGGGACCATCTACGAGCAGTACTTC	CASSFETGTIYEQYF
TRBD1	TRBV10-2	TRBJ1-4	NA	TGCGCCAGCAGTGCCCGACGAAACAGGGGGCGTGGGGAAAAACTGTTTTTT	CASSARRNRGRGEKLFF
NA	TRBV6-5	TRBJ2-2	NA	TGTGCCAGCAACCCAGTGGGAGTGGAAACCGGGGAGCTGTTTTTT	CASNPVGVETGELFF
TRBD2	TRBV6-5	TRBJ2-1	many	TGTGCCAGCAGTCCTCTAGCGGGAGGGTACAATGAGCAGTTCTTC	CASSPLAGGYNEQFF
NA	TRBV5-1	TRBJ2-2	NA	TGCGCCAGCAGCCTTAGCGACCCGAACACCGTGGAGCTGTTTTTT	CASSLSDPNTVELFF
NA	TRBV6-6	TRBJ1-2	NA	TGTGCCAGCAGTTACGGACTTTATGGCTACACCTTC	CASSYGLYGYTF
TRBD1	TRBV7-3	TRBJ1-2	NA	TGTGCCAGCAGCCCCCGGGACAGGGAGGCTGGCTACACCTTC	CASSPRDREAGYTF
NA	TRBV11-2	TRBJ2-1	NA	TGTGCCAGCAGCTTAGGTAGCCGGGGGGCCTACAATGAGCGGTTCTTC	CASSLGSRGAYNERFF
TRBD2	TRBV6-2/TRBV6-3	TRBJ2-1	many	TGTGCCAGTAGACGGGGGGGTCCCTCCTACAATGAGCAGTTCTTC	CASRRGGPSYNEQFF
NA	TRBV6-6	TRBJ2-6	once	TGTTCCATCATCCTCTCTGGGGCCAACGTCCTGACTTTC	CSIILSGANVLTF
NA	TRBV11-1	TRBJ2-2	once	TGTGGCAGCATCCCAGGGCCCTCGGGGGCAAACACCGGGGAGCTGTTTTTT	CGSIPGPSGANTGELFF
NA	TRBV11-1	TRBJ2-1	NA	TGTGCAAGCAGGTTAGGAGGGTACTCCTACAATGAGCAGTTCTTC	CASRLGGYSYNEQFF
NA	TRBV5-1	TRBJ2-2	NA	TGCGCCAGCAGCCTGGGACTGGGCAACACCGGGGAGCTGTTTTTT	CASSLGLGNTGELFF
NA	TRBV7-9	TRBJ2-1	few	TGTGCCAGCAGCTTAGAGGGGTCAAGTGAGCAGTTCTTC	CASSLEGSSEQFF
NA	TRBV11-1	TRBJ2-1	NA	TGTGCCAGTACCTCCGGGACAAGGGGCGGTGAGCAGTTCTTC	CASTSGTRGGEQFF
TRBD2	TRBV6-5	TRBJ2-1	NA	TGTGCCAACAGTCAGGGAGTAGCGGGAGACAATGAGCAGTTCTTC	CANSQGVAGDNEQFF
NA	TRBV6-1	TRBJ1-4	NA	TGTGTCAGCAGTGCGGCTAGGACAGTTGAAAAACTGTTTTTT	CVSSAARTVEKLFF
NA	TRBV6-1	TRBJ2-7	NA	TGTGCCAGCAGTGTAAGGGAACACTCTCTCAACGAGCAGTACTTC	CASSVREHSLNEQYF
NA	TRBV28	TRBJ1-6	NA	TGTGCCAGCATCCCAGGGGCCAGATCCTATAATTCACCCCTCCACTTT	CASIPGARSYNSPLHF
NA	TRBV7-8	TRBJ2-5	NA	TGTGCCAGCAGCCGGTTAGGGGGGCCGCGTGGGGCAAACCTACAAGAGACCCAGTACTTC	CASSRLGGPRGANLQETQYF
NA	TRBV11-3	TRBJ2-1	NA	TGTGCCAGTAGCAGAGACAAGGGGAGTTACAATGAGCAGTTCTTC	CASSRDKGSYNEQFF
TRBD2	TRBV11-2	TRBJ2-6	many	TGTGCCAGCACCTCACTAGCGGTTCTCTCTGGGGCCAACGTCCTGACTTTC	CASTSLAVLSGANVLTF